This TCR beta chain was recovered during a study of cytomegalovirus exposure and HLA in healthy donors. Overall study findings and caveats: The only immune exposure information that was available was CMV serostatus.

The count of this clone is one. Antigen unknown. Use of 60 Vbeta and 13 Jbeta primers characterized the PCR. In the original processing: A follow-up analysis tallied tens of millions of unique TCR beta chains, roughly 11 million shared. The table came from immunoSEQ multiplex PCR; TCRdb's copy has only in-frame clones and leaves some out. From that table come the V and J calls and clone size; the DNA was used to work out D and trimming. The table records some 170,000 clones, 78% of them present only once. CDR1 and CDR2 (germline): SNHLY, FYNNEI. This CDR3 has 13 residues. V shed 5 bases and J 2 bases; nucleotides not matched to a gene: 3.

The chain links TRBV2 to TRBJ2-7, with 7 bases lining up with TRBD1. The sequenced sample consisted of PBMCs. The sequence was obtained from a female donor in good health and CMV-seronegative. The chain's CDR3 is CASSRDSTYEQYF. The CDR3 coding sequence is TGTGCCAGCAGTCGGGACAGTACCTACGAGCAGTACTTC.